These T cell receptor beta chains were read from a single sample in a study of blood T cell repertoires in COVID-19. The data were produced by immunoSEQ multiplex PCR, yet TCRdb's version contains in-frame clones alone and is incomplete. The sample includes about 150,000 clones, around 83% of them seen just once. The specimen was peripheral blood. The receptors come from a woman older than 75 with acute or convalescent COVID-19. The CDR3 runs from the conserved cysteine through the conserved F or W. The D gene is left open where the match is weak. Rows may omit the clone size; those that give it use once, few, many or a size class.

clone size	V gene	J gene	D gene	CDR3 DNA	CDR3 protein
-	TRBV4-3	TRBJ2-7	TRBD1	TGCGCCAGCAGCCAAGATGGATCGGGACAGGACCTTTCTGAGCAGTACTTC	CASSQDGSGQDLSEQYF
-	TRBV19	TRBJ1-1	-	TGTGCCAGTAGTCTTCAGGCTATGAACACTGAAGCTTTCTTT	CASSLQAMNTEAFF
-	TRBV2	TRBJ2-7	-	TGTGCCAGCATCCCCGACGGCAGGGTCGAGTACTTC	CASIPDGRVEYF
-	TRBV5-1	TRBJ1-2	TRBD1	TGCGCCAGCAGACAGACAGGGGGCCCTTCTAACTATGGCTACACCTTC	CASRQTGGPSNYGYTF
-	TRBV11-3	TRBJ1-1	TRBD1	TGTGCCAGCAGCTTTGGACAGGGGAACACTGAAGCTTTCTTT	CASSFGQGNTEAFF
-	TRBV28	TRBJ2-1	TRBD1	TGTGCCAGCAGTTTAGGGGGGACAGGGCTCCCCAATGAGCAGTTCTTC	CASSLGGTGLPNEQFF
-	TRBV15	TRBJ2-7	-	TGTGCCACCAGCAGAGATCGGGGGAACCCCTACGAGCAGTACTTC	CATSRDRGNPYEQYF
-	TRBV7-9	TRBJ2-7	TRBD1	TGTGCCAGCAGCTTGGACAGGTCTCTAATTTCCAACGAGCAGTACTTC	CASSLDRSLISNEQYF
-	TRBV3-1/TRBV3-2	TRBJ1-1	TRBD1	TGTGCCAGCAGCCTTACAGGGGGCTGGATCACTGAAGCTTTCTTT	CASSLTGGWITEAFF
-	TRBV6-5	TRBJ2-7	TRBD1	TGTGCCAGCAGTTACTCGGCGGCAGGGGGAGAGCAGTACTTC	CASSYSAAGGEQYF
-	TRBV6-5	TRBJ1-5	-	TGTGCCAGCAGGAGAACAGTCAATAGCAATCAGCCCCAGCATTTT	CASRRTVNSNQPQHF
few	TRBV19	TRBJ1-5	-	TGTGCCAGTAGTCCAGGGCTCAACTTCAATCAGCCCCAGCATTTT	CASSPGLNFNQPQHF
-	TRBV19	TRBJ1-5	-	TGTGCGAGTACGAGAGAGAATCAGCCCCAGCATTTT	CASTRENQPQHF
-	TRBV3-1/TRBV3-2	TRBJ1-6	TRBD1	TGTGCCAGCAGCCGTTCCGGGACAGGGGACGTTTCACCCCTCCACTTT	CASSRSGTGDVSPLHF
-	TRBV12-3/TRBV12-4	TRBJ1-1	-	TGTGCCAGCAGTTTAGAGACAGGTTCTTTCTTT	CASSLETGSFF
-	TRBV5-1	TRBJ1-4	-	TGCGCCAGCAGCTTGGCACCGGGACAAGAGGATGAAAAACTGTTTTTT	CASSLAPGQEDEKLFF
-	TRBV18	TRBJ2-7	-	TGTGCCAGCTCAGCCGGGACAACATCCTACGAGCAGTACTTC	CASSAGTTSYEQYF
-	TRBV7-9	TRBJ2-7	TRBD1	TGTGCCAGCAGCTTTACCGGGACAGGGGCTAGTCGCGAGCAGTACTTC	CASSFTGTGASREQYF
-	TRBV19	TRBJ2-5	TRBD1	TGTGCCACCACCCCAGGGACAGGGTCATTAGAGACCCAGTACTTC	CATTPGTGSLETQYF
-	TRBV6-5	TRBJ1-1	TRBD1	TGTGCCAGCAGCCTCGACAGGGACACTGAAGCTTTCTTT	CASSLDRDTEAFF
-	TRBV6-4	TRBJ2-7	TRBD1	TGTGCCAGCAGTGAGGGGACAGGACCATACTACGAGCAGTACTTC	CASSEGTGPYYEQYF
-	TRBV29-1	TRBJ2-7	-	TGCAGCGTTGGTTCTCAGATCTCCGAGCAGTACTTC	CSVGSQISEQYF
-	TRBV4-2	TRBJ2-7	-	TGTGCCAGCAGCCAAGGTAAGGGGAACGAGCAGTACTTC	CASSQGKGNEQYF
-	TRBV15	TRBJ1-4	TRBD1	TGTGCCACCGGACAGGGGGCAATTGAAAAACTGTTTTTT	CATGQGAIEKLFF
-	TRBV19	TRBJ2-5	-	TGTGCCAGTAGTACATCGCGGGGAACCCAAGAGACCCAGTACTTC	CASSTSRGTQETQYF